A selection of T cell receptor beta chains follows, all from one sample in a study of a mutant IDH1 vaccine in newly diagnosed glioma. This table comes from immunoSEQ multiplex PCR, and its TCRdb copy is limited to in-frame clones, with some not included. The repertoire includes approximately 43,000 clones, more than 80% of them detected once, and 1.5% sits in the top ten. These receptors are not linked to any known antigen. Material: PBMCs, obtained from a glioma patient whose treatment included an IDH1 peptide vaccine. These receptors all come from a man aged 35 to 55 with glioma. Each CDR3 is given with its conserved first and last residue. The D gene is left open where the match is weak.

TRBV7-9	TRBJ1-2	.	TGTGCCAGCAGCTTGGGGACCAGTGGCTACACCTTC	CASSLGTSGYTF
TRBV5-4	TRBJ2-5	.	TGTGCCAGCAGCTTGGCCTTAGAAGAGACCCAGTACTTC	CASSLALEETQYF
TRBV28	TRBJ2-6	.	TGTGCCAGCAGTAACCTCGGTCGCTTTTCTGGGGCCAACGTCCTGACTTTC	CASSNLGRFSGANVLTF
TRBV7-6	TRBJ1-5	.	TGTGCCAGCAGCTTACAGGACAATCAGCCCCAGCATTTT	CASSLQDNQPQHF
TRBV7-7	TRBJ2-7	.	TGTGCTAGCAGCTTAGGCCAGGGAATGTACTACGAGCAGTACTTC	CASSLGQGMYYEQYF
TRBV2	TRBJ1-5	TRBD1	TGTGCCAGCAACGGACAGGCCCATCAGCCCCAGCATTTT	CASNGQAHQPQHF
TRBV28	TRBJ1-4	.	TGTGCCAGCAGGGAGGGGGGGAGGAATGAAAAACTGTTTTTT	CASREGGRNEKLFF
TRBV6-6	TRBJ2-1	.	TGTGCCACTACGGACCTACTATCCTACAATGAGCAGTTCTTC	CATTDLLSYNEQFF
TRBV6-5	TRBJ2-7	.	TGTGCCAGCAGTACCTCGCGGGAGCAGTACTTC	CASSTSREQYF
TRBV29-1	TRBJ2-7	TRBD2	TGCAGCGCGTTGGGACTAGTCTCCTACGAGCAGTACTTC	CSALGLVSYEQYF